This entry lists 23 T cell receptor beta chains sequenced from one sample in a study of T cell responses to AZD1222 COVID-19 vaccine. Profiled with immunoSEQ multiplex PCR; TCRdb holds only in-frame clones, not every one. Among about 120,000 clones, roughly 86% were seen once, and the ten largest hold roughly 15%. Sample: peripheral blood, taken 28 days after the second AZD1222 dose. These receptors were collected from an adult who received the AZD1222 COVID-19 vaccine.

The chain links TRBV9 to TRBJ2-2; TRBD2 is a possible D gene (6 bases). Germline values: CDR1 SGDLS, CDR2 YYNGEE. The CDR3 sequence is 14 residues long. Between the trimmed V and J ends, which lost 0 bases and 5 bases, there was a span of 8 bases. The CDR3 is CASSVDGGTGELFF. The DNA of the CDR3 is TGTGCCAGCAGCGTAGACGGGGGAACCGGGGAGCTGTTTTTT. The full variable domain, completed using reference TRBV9 and TRBJ2-2, is DSGVTQTPKHLITATGQRVTLRCSPRSGDLSVYWYQQSLDQGLQFLIQYYNGEERAKGNILERFSAQQFPDLHSELNLSSLELGDSALYFCASSVDGGTGELFFGEGSRLTVL.

This chain joins TRBV5-8 and TRBJ2-1; 7 bases line up with TRBD2. Germline trimming cut 4 bases from V and 7 bases from J; bases unmatched to any gene: 5. This CDR3 contains 13 residues. Per the germline V gene, CDR1 is SGHTS and CDR2 is YDEGEE. The CDR3: CASSVGLGNEQFF. In DNA, the CDR3 is TGTGCCAGCAGCGTCGGACTAGGGAATGAGCAGTTCTTC.

The chain combines TRBV4-1 with TRBJ2-7; 9 bases line up with TRBD1. The CDR3 has 18 residues. The germline V gene encodes CDR1 MGHRA and CDR2 YSYEKL. V dropped 1 base and J dropped 1; count of bases not matched to a gene: 11. CDR3 sequence (DNA): TGCGCCAGCAGCCAAGGCGTCTTAGGGACAGGGTCGTCCTACGAGCAGTACTTC. Its protein product is CASSQGVLGTGSSYEQYF.

The V gene is TRBV11-1, the J gene TRBJ2-1; D is unclear. Between the trimmed V and J ends, which lost 0 bases and 8 bases, there was a span of 8 bases. The CDR3 loop spans 13 amino acids. Germline V gene data show CDR1 as SGHAT and CDR2 as FQDESV (reference sequence). The CDR3 DNA is TGTGCCAGCAGCTTAGCGTGGATCGATGAGCAGTTCTTC. Translated, it gives CASSLAWIDEQFF.

This clone showed up just a few times. The V gene is TRBV29-1, the J gene TRBJ1-2; 7 nucleotides match TRBD1. The V and J ends lost 1 base and 4 bases, in that order; junction bases with no gene match: 9. The CDR3 loop spans 15 amino acids. The germline gives CDR1 SQVTM, CDR2 ANQGSEA. The CDR3: CSVEGRTGAAYGYTF. The CDR3 DNA reads as TGCAGCGTTGAAGGAAGAACAGGGGCGGCCTATGGCTACACCTTC.

This chain uses TRBV27 with TRBJ1-2; D remains unclear. Trimming shortened V by 5 bases and J by 3 bases, and 10 bases separated the two germline ends. CDR3 length equals 13 residues. Germline V gene sequence: CDR1 MNHEY, CDR2 SMNVEV (reference sequence). The CDR3 nucleotides are TGTGCCAGCAGTCCAAAGGTATACTATGGCTACACCTTC. Translation gives CASSPKVYYGYTF.

The chain uses TRBV21-1 and TRBJ2-5; the table assigns TRBD1, which was not confirmed against the DNA. TRBV21-1 is tagged as a pseudogene. This CDR3 comprises 17 residues. The CDR3 spells CASSNHGGQGAWETQYF. The CDR3 DNA sequence: TGTGCCAGCAGCAACCACGGGGGCCAGGGGGCTTGGGAGACCCAGTACTTC.

This chain joins TRBV5-4 and TRBJ2-5; D may be TRBD2 (6 bases). The length of the CDR3 is 15 residues. From germline, CDR1 is SGHNT and CDR2 YYREEE (reference sequence). Trimming removed 7 bases at V and 4 bases at J, with 20 bases between. In nucleotides, the CDR3 is TGTGCCAGCCGTGGCGGCGGGACGGTAGGAGAGACCCAGTACTTC. It translates to CASRGGGTVGETQYF.

V is TRBV30 and J is TRBJ1-1, with D perhaps matching TRBD1 (5 bases). There are 13 residues in the CDR3. Trimming took off 0 bases at V and 2 bases at J, with 7 bases between the two ends. Germline loops: CDR1 GTSNPN, CDR2 SVGIG (reference sequence). CDR3 bases: TGTGCCTGGAGTGTACAGGAAAACACTGAAGCTTTCTTT. Translation: CAWSVQENTEAFF.

DNA of the CDR3: TGCGCCAGCAGCGCTGTAGGGACGTCAGGGTATGGCTACACCTTC. This codes for CASSAVGTSGYGYTF. This chain connects TRBV5-1 to TRBJ1-2, with D perhaps matching TRBD1 (5 bases). The CDR3 totals 15 residues. Germline V CDR1 and CDR2: SGHRS, YFSETQ. Trimming shortened V by 4 bases and J by 5 bases, and 18 bases separated the two germline ends.

The chain links TRBV29-1 to TRBJ1-1, with 7 bases aligning to TRBD1. After removal of 5 bases from V and 3 bases from J, the junction contained 9 bases not matched to a gene. CDR3 size: 14 residues. CDR1 is SQVTM and CDR2 is ANQGSEA in the germline V gene. CDR3 coding DNA: TGCAGCGTTCATCGACAGGGATCGGACACTGAAGCTTTCTTT. Translation: CSVHRQGSDTEAFF. The full variable domain, rest sourced from reference TRBV29-1 and TRBJ1-1, is SAVISQKPSRDICQRGTSLTIQCQVDSQVTMMFWYRQQPGQSLTLIATANQGSEATYESGFVIDKFPISRPNLTFSTLTVSNMSPEDSSIYLCSVHRQGSDTEAFFGQGTRLTVV.

The chain has TRBV6-5 and TRBJ1-3; D not resolved. Trimming removed 11 bases from V and 3 bases from J, with 11 bases in between. CDR1 and CDR2 from the germline V gene are MNHEY and SVGAGI. The CDR3 loop spans 12 amino acids. The chain's CDR3 is CAGLGGGNTIYF. The CDR3 DNA sequence: TGTGCCGGCCTGGGTGGTGGAAACACCATATATTTT.

V is TRBV5-8 and J is TRBJ2-7; D is uncertain. With 0 bases removed from V and 4 bases from J, the gap between germline ends came to 5 bases. Per germline, CDR1 SGHTS and CDR2 YDEGEE. The CDR3 has 12 amino acids. DNA for the CDR3: TGTGCCAGCAGCTTGGCCGCATACGAGCAGTACTTC. Residues: CASSLAAYEQYF.

The rearrangement links TRBV7-3 to TRBJ2-5; perhaps TRBD2 as D (6 bases). Germline lookup yields CDR1 SGHTA and CDR2 FQGTGA. Trimming removed 5 bases at V and 2 bases at J, with 15 bases between. The CDR3 sequence is 15 residues long. The DNA of the CDR3 is TGTGCCAGCAGCCTCATGGGACTTCCTCAAGAGACCCAGTACTTC. This encodes CASSLMGLPQETQYF.

The V call is TRBV28, the J call TRBJ2-3, with D possibly matching TRBD2 (5 bases). V lost 6 bases and J lost 5, with 21 bases in between. Germline V CDR1 and CDR2: MDHEN, SYDVKM. This CDR3 contains 16 residues. CDR3 DNA: TGTGCCAGCAGATTCCGGGAAACCGAAAAGCGAGATACGCAGTATTTT. It yields the protein CASRFRETEKRDTQYF. The full variable domain, in which reference TRBV28 and TRBJ2-3 provide the parts outside the CDR3, is DVKVTQSSRYLVKRTGEKVFLECVQDMDHENMFWYRQDPGLGLRLIYFSYDVKMKEKGDIPEGYSVSREKKERFSLILESASTNQTSMYLCASRFRETEKRDTQYFGPGTRLTVL.

The rearrangement links TRBV11-2 to TRBJ2-5; a weak D match, TRBD1 (6 bases). The CDR3 sequence is 14 residues long. Trimming shortened V by 5 bases and J by 1 base, and 11 bases separated the two germline ends. Germline lookup yields CDR1 SGHAT and CDR2 FQNNGV. The CDR3 reads CASSLTGLQETQYF. The CDR3, as DNA: TGTGCCAGCAGCCTTACAGGGCTCCAAGAGACCCAGTACTTC.

This clone was recorded many times. The DNA for the CDR3 is TGTGCCAGCAGCTCCCTCCGAGCCTACAATGAGCAGTTCTTC. Amino acids: CASSSLRAYNEQFF. This chain connects TRBV13 to TRBJ2-1; no reliable D call. This CDR3 spans 14 amino acids. The germline V gene has CDR1 PRHDT and CDR2 FYEKMQ (reference sequence). The V end was cut by 4 bases, the J end by 2 bases, with 9 bases between.

This chain links TRBV10-3 with TRBJ2-3, with D possibly matching TRBD1 (6 bases). V dropped 4 bases and J dropped 0 bases, with 8 bases sitting between them. This CDR3 has 14 residues. Germline CDR1 and CDR2: ENHRY and SYGVKD. The CDR3 sequence is CAISVGQSTDTQYF. CDR3 DNA sequence: TGTGCCATCAGTGTCGGACAGAGCACAGATACGCAGTATTTT.

V and J are TRBV28 and TRBJ1-1; D is unclear. The V end was cut by 6 bases, the J end by 4 bases, with 12 bases between. The germline CDR1 and CDR2 sequences are MDHEN and SYDVKM. The CDR3 runs 13 residues. CDR3 protein: CASRRSAGTEAFF. The CDR3 nucleotides read TGTGCCAGCAGGCGATCTGCGGGCACTGAAGCTTTCTTT.

This clone was observed once. CDR3 DNA: TGTGCCCTTGCAGGACGGGAGAGAGAGCAGTACTTC. Residues: CALAGREREQYF. J is TRBJ2-7 and V is TRBV30; TRBD2 might be the D (6 bases). Trimming stripped 8 bases from V and 7 bases from J, with 18 bases between. CDR1 is GTSNPN and CDR2 is SVGIG in the germline V gene (reference sequence). The CDR3 sequence is 12 residues long.

The chain is built from TRBV9 and TRBJ2-5, with a tentative D call TRBD2 (6 bases). Trimming left V 5 bases short and J 6 bases short, with 14 bases between. Germline V gene data show CDR1 as SGDLS and CDR2 as YYNGEE. The CDR3 is 13 amino acids. The CDR3 DNA reads as TGTGCCAGCAGTGGTGGAGGAGGGAAGACCCAGTACTTC. This encodes CASSGGGGKTQYF.

The chain has TRBV5-1 and TRBJ1-2; D gene unclear. The CDR3 is 12 amino acids. Germline-derived CDR1 and CDR2 are SGHRS and YFSETQ. V was clipped by 0 bases and J by 4 bases, with 4 bases between them. CDR3 protein: CASSLDGYGYTF. The CDR3 coding sequence is TGCGCCAGCAGCTTGGACGGCTATGGCTACACCTTC.

This chain links TRBV5-1 with TRBJ2-7; the match to TRBD1 covers 10 bases. CDR1 and CDR2 (germline): SGHRS, YFSETQ. Unmatched junction bases numbered 15, after V lost 4 bases and J lost 5 bases. The CDR3 contains 17 residues. CDR3 in amino acids: CASSARLTGTGAHEQYF. The CDR3 DNA reads TGCGCCAGCAGCGCGAGACTAACCGGGACAGGGGCCCACGAGCAGTACTTC.